This is a list of T cell receptor beta chains from one sample in a study of blood T cell repertoires in COVID-19. Sequencing was performed with immunoSEQ multiplex PCR; in TCRdb, only in-frame clones are kept and a portion is missing. This sample yields more than 200,000 clones, of which around 80% are seen a single time; around 4.5% belongs to the top ten. Sequenced input: PBMCs or T cells enriched from blood (not recorded which). These receptors came from a man under 40 with acute COVID-19. Each CDR3 is given with its conserved first and last residue. A D gene is named only where the DNA matches it firmly. The listing skips clone size in some rows; elsewhere it reads once, few, many or a size class.

CDR3	DNA	size	V	J	D
CAWSWAGSQETQYF	TGTGCCTGGAGCTGGGCGGGGTCACAAGAGACCCAGTACTTC	few	TRBV30	TRBJ2-5	NA
CSVTGQEGTEAFF	TGCAGCGTCACGGGACAGGAGGGCACTGAAGCTTTCTTT	NA	TRBV29-1	TRBJ1-1	TRBD1
CASGSGGSTEAFF	TGTGCCAGCGGGTCGGGTGGAAGCACTGAAGCTTTCTTT	NA	TRBV5-4	TRBJ1-1	NA
CASRTSGAQETQYF	TGCGCCAGCCGGACTAGCGGGGCCCAAGAGACCCAGTACTTC	NA	TRBV5-1	TRBJ2-5	TRBD2
CAISGIPQEETQYF	TGTGCCATCAGTGGAATCCCTCAGGAAGAGACCCAGTACTTC	NA	TRBV10-3	TRBJ2-5	NA
CASSLPGKNYGYTF	TGTGCCAGCAGTTTACCGGGGAAAAACTATGGCTACACCTTC	NA	TRBV28	TRBJ1-2	NA
CASSPNPGSGEKLFF	TGTGCCAGCAGCCCCAACCCCGGCAGCGGGGAAAAACTGTTTTTT	NA	TRBV3-1/TRBV3-2	TRBJ1-4	NA
CASSLVGTGTLYGYTF	TGTGCCAGCAGCTTAGTGGGGACAGGGACCCTCTATGGCTACACCTTC	NA	TRBV7-2	TRBJ1-2	TRBD1
CASSFSGGMVGTDTQYF	TGTGCCAGCAGTTTTAGCGGGGGGATGGTGGGGACAGATACGCAGTATTTT	NA	TRBV27	TRBJ2-3	TRBD2
CASSPAAGRYGYTF	TGTGCCAGCAGCCCCGCGGCAGGGCGCTATGGCTACACCTTC	few	TRBV27	TRBJ1-2	NA
CASRWGDEQYF	TGTGCCAGCAGGTGGGGGGACGAGCAGTACTTC	NA	TRBV12-3/TRBV12-4	TRBJ2-7	NA
CASSVEGTGGRGYTF	TGTGCCAGCAGCGTAGAAGGGACAGGGGGCAGGGGCTACACCTTC	NA	TRBV9	TRBJ1-2	TRBD1
CASSLTTGTNTEAFF	TGTGCCAGCAGTTTGACGACAGGGACCAACACTGAAGCTTTCTTT	NA	TRBV7-3	TRBJ1-1	TRBD1
CASGGGGQQPQHF	TGTGCCAGCGGAGGCGGGGGCCAACAGCCCCAGCATTTT	NA	TRBV6-5	TRBJ1-5	NA
CASSQAEGHLVAEAFF	TGTGCCAGCAGCCAGGCCGAGGGACACCTAGTCGCTGAAGCTTTCTTT	NA	TRBV4-2	TRBJ1-1	NA
CSVVVGGGGTDTQYF	TGCAGCGTTGTAGTAGGGGGCGGTGGCACAGATACGCAGTATTTT	NA	TRBV29-1	TRBJ2-3	TRBD1
CASSSSTWSSYEQYF	TGTGCCAGCAGCTCGTCAACATGGAGCTCCTACGAGCAGTACTTC	NA	TRBV5-5	TRBJ2-7	NA
CASSFMGTGVNEKLFF	TGTGCCAGCAGCTTTATGGGGACAGGGGTGAATGAAAAACTGTTTTTT	few	TRBV11-2	TRBJ1-4	TRBD1
CATPGSGSGDLGNEQFF	TGTGCCACGCCCGGGTCCGGGAGTGGGGACCTTGGGAATGAGCAGTTCTTC	NA	TRBV7-9	TRBJ2-1	NA
CASSSSGGDAYEQYF	TGTGCCAGCAGTTCTAGCGGGGGGGATGCCTACGAGCAGTACTTC	few	TRBV28	TRBJ2-7	TRBD2
CASNSPTNTGELFF	TGTGCCTCCAATAGCCCTACGAACACCGGGGAGCTGTTTTTT	once	TRBV6-5	TRBJ2-2	NA
CASSLRGRVETQYF	TGTGCCAGCAGTTTAAGGGGGAGGGTTGAGACCCAGTACTTC	NA	TRBV28	TRBJ2-5	NA
CASRRGPTEAFF	TGTGCCAGCAGGCGGGGGCCCACTGAAGCTTTCTTT	NA	TRBV6-5	TRBJ1-1	NA
CASSPTSAANTGELFF	TGTGCCAGCTCACCGACTAGCGCCGCGAACACCGGGGAGCTGTTTTTT	NA	TRBV18	TRBJ2-2	TRBD2
CASSLQTGGLVNEKLFF	TGTGCCAGCAGCTTACAGACAGGCGGACTAGTTAATGAAAAACTGTTTTTT	NA	TRBV11-2	TRBJ1-4	NA
CASSQSGARGGHNEQFF	TGCGCCAGCAGTCAATCAGGGGCTCGGGGGGGCCACAATGAGCAGTTCTTC	NA	TRBV23-1	TRBJ2-1	TRBD2
CAWRDRGDYGYTF	TGTGCCTGGCGGGACAGGGGAGACTATGGCTACACCTTC	NA	TRBV30	TRBJ1-2	TRBD1
CASSADRRSNEKLFF	TGTGCCAGCAGCGCGGACAGGCGGAGTAATGAAAAACTGTTTTTT	NA	TRBV9	TRBJ1-4	TRBD1
CATSDLGGAYTF	TGTGCCACCAGTGATTTGGGCGGTGCCTACACCTTC	NA	TRBV24-1	TRBJ1-2	NA
CASSGLVELGNRQFF	TGTGCCAGCAGTGGACTAGTGGAGCTTGGAAATAGGCAGTTCTTC	NA	TRBV27	TRBJ2-1	TRBD2
CASSPDLGGKLSYNEQFF	TGTGCCAGCAGTCCCGATCTGGGGGGGAAGTTGTCCTACAATGAGCAGTTCTTC	NA	TRBV6-6	TRBJ2-1	TRBD2
CASSQGGSEQFF	TGCGCCAGCAGCCAGGGGGGGAGTGAGCAGTTCTTC	NA	TRBV4-1	TRBJ2-1	TRBD2
CASTPGRGVTEAFF	TGTGCCAGTACCCCAGGCAGGGGGGTAACTGAAGCTTTCTTT	once	TRBV19	TRBJ1-1	TRBD1
CASSPGLLVSGNTIYF	TGTGCCAGCTCACCGGGACTCCTCGTCTCTGGAAACACCATATATTTT	NA	TRBV18	TRBJ1-3	NA
CASSLERASGNTIYF	TGCGCCAGCAGCTTGGAGCGGGCTTCTGGAAACACCATATATTTT	few	TRBV5-1	TRBJ1-3	NA
CASSRGDGSYNEQFF	TGTGCCAGCTCTCGGGGAGATGGATCCTACAATGAGCAGTTCTTC	few	TRBV18	TRBJ2-1	NA
CASIFREAQYF	TGTGCCAGCATATTCCGGGAGGCCCAGTACTTC	NA	TRBV6-5	TRBJ2-5	TRBD2
CASSAGLAGDNEQFF	TGTGCCAGCAGTGCGGGACTAGCGGGGGACAATGAGCAGTTCTTC	NA	TRBV2	TRBJ2-1	TRBD2
CASTNSQETQYF	TGTGCCAGCACTAACAGCCAAGAGACCCAGTACTTC	NA	TRBV6-5	TRBJ2-5	NA
CASTQDSRGGYTF	TGTGCCAGTACCCAGGACAGCCGAGGGGGCTACACCTTC	NA	TRBV19	TRBJ1-2	NA
CASTQGLGARGYTF	TGTGCCAGTACCCAAGGTTTAGGGGCGAGGGGCTACACCTTC	once	TRBV19	TRBJ1-2	NA
CASSEARHLNTEAFF	TGTGCCAGCAGTGAAGCGCGACACCTGAACACTGAAGCTTTCTTT	NA	TRBV6-1	TRBJ1-1	NA
CASSVGAGGGTDTQYF	TGTGCCAGCAGCGTAGGGGCCGGGGGGGGCACAGATACGCAGTATTTT	once	TRBV9	TRBJ2-3	TRBD2
CASSQESRGKGRRQFF	TGCGCCAGCAGCCAAGAATCCAGGGGAAAGGGAAGGAGGCAGTTCTTC	NA	TRBV4-1	TRBJ2-1	NA
CASSFRDASYEQYF	TGTGCCAGCAGTTTCCGGGATGCCTCCTACGAGCAGTACTTC	NA	TRBV6-5	TRBJ2-7	NA